This T cell receptor beta chain was captured in a study of cytomegalovirus exposure and HLA in healthy donors. It was healthy bone marrow donors who served as donors. Study outcomes and limitations: The number of N-insertions in an Asian-associated ancestry cluster was reportedly below the approximately 700-donor mean in a later analysis.

Notes on this clone: Its antigen is not known.

Trimming cost V 8 bases and J 7 bases, with 21 bases left between them. Germline CDR1 reads SGHDN; CDR2 reads FVKESK. This CDR3 has 15 amino acids. Use of 60 Vbeta and 13 Jbeta primers characterized the PCR. Clones were sequenced by immunoSEQ multiplex PCR, and TCRdb holds only the in-frame ones, with some missing. The sample has about 160,000 clones, 75% to 85% seen once; the top ten hold around 4.5%. The V call is TRBV14, the J call TRBJ2-1; D is possibly TRBD2 (6 bases). This clonotype was sampled from a man under 40 in good health and CMV-seronegative. The sequencing sample was made of PBMCs. The DNA of the CDR3 is TGTGCCAGCTTCCGGCTAGCTTCCGCGGGGAATGAGCAGTTCTTC. This encodes CASFRLASAGNEQFF.